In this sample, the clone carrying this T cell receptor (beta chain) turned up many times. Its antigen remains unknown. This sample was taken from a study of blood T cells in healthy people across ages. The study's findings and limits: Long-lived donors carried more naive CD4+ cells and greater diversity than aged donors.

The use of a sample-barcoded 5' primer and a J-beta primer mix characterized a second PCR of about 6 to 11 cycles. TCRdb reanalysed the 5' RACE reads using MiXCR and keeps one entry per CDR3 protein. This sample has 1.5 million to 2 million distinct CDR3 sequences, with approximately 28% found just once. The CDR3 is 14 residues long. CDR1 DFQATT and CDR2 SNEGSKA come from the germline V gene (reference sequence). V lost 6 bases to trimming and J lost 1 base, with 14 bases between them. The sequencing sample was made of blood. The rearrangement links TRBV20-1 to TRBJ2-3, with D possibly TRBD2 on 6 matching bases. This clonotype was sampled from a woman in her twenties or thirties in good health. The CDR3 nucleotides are TGCAGTGCGAGACCGGGAGATGGCACAGATACGCAGTATTTT. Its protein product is CSARPGDGTDTQYF.